These T cell receptor beta chains were read from a single sample in a study of shared clonotypes between healthy human individuals. TCRdb's copy holds only in-frame clones and misses some; the assay was immunoSEQ multiplex PCR. The data show about a million clones, about 77% seen once. Sequenced material: memory CD4+ T cells sorted from blood. All receptors derive from a man between 18 and 29 years old in good health. Each CDR3 is given with its conserved first and last residue. The D gene is left open where the match is weak. Not all rows give a size; the values are once, few, many and, for expanded clones, a class.

v_call	clone_size	j_call	d_call	cdr3_aa	cdr3_nt
TRBV7-9	-	TRBJ2-7	-	CASSLHGMGEQYF	TGTGCCAGCAGCCTTCACGGGATGGGCGAGCAGTACTTC
TRBV20-1	few	TRBJ2-1	-	CSAGVEAEQFF	TGCAGTGCTGGGGTCGAGGCTGAGCAGTTCTTC
TRBV28	once	TRBJ2-7	TRBD1	CASSLSGTGWQYF	TGTGCCAGCAGTTTATCCGGGACAGGGTGGCAGTACTTC
TRBV10-3	-	TRBJ2-1	TRBD2	CAISDLAGGNEQFF	TGTGCCATCAGTGACCTAGCGGGGGGGAATGAGCAGTTCTTC
TRBV27	-	TRBJ1-2	-	CASSFRGAYGYTF	TGTGCCAGCAGTTTTCGGGGGGCGTACGGCTACACCTTC
TRBV28	once	TRBJ1-5	-	CASSLVEGQPQHF	TGTGCCAGCAGTTTAGTGGAAGGCCAGCCCCAGCATTTT
TRBV25-1	-	TRBJ1-5	-	CASSETGLNQPQHF	TGTGCCAGCAGTGAAACAGGGCTCAATCAGCCCCAGCATTTT
TRBV10-3	once	TRBJ1-2	TRBD1	CAISVSGGDGGYTF	TGTGCCATCAGTGTCTCAGGGGGCGATGGTGGCTACACCTTC
TRBV5-1	-	TRBJ2-7	-	CASSLGDLRAYEQYF	TGCGCCAGCAGCTTGGGGGACTTAAGGGCCTACGAGCAGTACTTC
TRBV30	-	TRBJ2-2	-	CAWRGSTNTGELFF	TGTGCCTGGAGAGGTAGTACTAACACCGGGGAGCTGTTTTTT
TRBV5-1	-	TRBJ2-5	-	CASSPGRGQETQYF	TGCGCCAGCAGCCCGGGGAGGGGGCAAGAGACCCAGTACTTC
TRBV5-5	-	TRBJ2-4	TRBD2	CASSPREGPKNIQYF	TGTGCCAGCAGCCCCCGGGAGGGCCCCAAAAACATTCAGTACTTC
TRBV2	-	TRBJ2-2	-	CASSEALLANTGELFF	TGTGCCAGCAGTGAAGCATTACTCGCTAACACCGGGGAGCTGTTTTTT
TRBV27	few	TRBJ2-7	-	CASSFGLRERRYEQYF	TGTGCCAGCAGTTTTGGCCTCAGGGAGCGTAGATACGAGCAGTACTTC
TRBV7-9	-	TRBJ1-2	-	CASSLALGQATNYGYTF	TGTGCCAGCAGCTTAGCCCTTGGGCAGGCTACTAACTATGGCTACACCTTC
TRBV5-1	-	TRBJ2-1	-	CASSLVPTRSYNEQFF	TGCGCCAGCAGCTTGGTCCCGACTAGGAGCTACAATGAGCAGTTCTTC
TRBV5-4	-	TRBJ2-3	-	CASSRTGSSTDTQYF	TGTGCCAGCAGCAGAACAGGCTCTAGCACAGATACGCAGTATTTT
TRBV11-2	-	TRBJ1-1	-	CASSLNRVGTEAFF	TGTGCCAGCAGCTTGAACAGGGTGGGCACTGAAGCTTTCTTT
TRBV2	-	TRBJ1-5	-	CASTGTPDQPQHF	TGTGCCAGCACCGGGACCCCTGATCAGCCCCAGCATTTT
TRBV28	-	TRBJ2-5	-	CASSTEGLGQETQYF	TGTGCCAGCAGTACCGAGGGACTGGGCCAAGAGACCCAGTACTTC
TRBV6-5	-	TRBJ2-2	-	CASSGRERTGELFF	TGTGCCAGCAGTGGACGGGAGAGGACCGGGGAGCTGTTTTTT
TRBV9	-	TRBJ2-3	TRBD2	CASSVASGRADTQYF	TGTGCCAGCAGCGTAGCTAGCGGGAGGGCAGATACGCAGTATTTT
TRBV25-1	-	TRBJ2-2	-	CASMDGGNTGELFF	TGTGCCAGCATGGACGGGGGGAACACCGGGGAGCTGTTTTTT
TRBV11-3	few	TRBJ2-5	-	CASSSGREGFQETQYF	TGTGCCAGCAGCTCCGGTCGCGAAGGGTTCCAAGAGACCCAGTACTTC
TRBV18	-	TRBJ1-5	TRBD1	CASSPTGATGGSNQPQHF	TGTGCCAGCTCACCAACAGGGGCCACCGGGGGTAGCAATCAGCCCCAGCATTTT
TRBV5-1	few	TRBJ2-5	-	CASSGGPTRETQYF	TGCGCCAGCAGCGGAGGGCCTACACGAGAGACCCAGTACTTC
TRBV7-8	-	TRBJ2-4	-	CASSLGGSGVHIQYF	TGTGCCAGCAGCTTGGGAGGGTCAGGGGTTCACATTCAGTACTTC
TRBV18	-	TRBJ2-7	TRBD1	CASSPGLPGQGAVEQYF	TGTGCCAGCTCACCAGGGCTACCGGGACAGGGGGCGGTCGAGCAGTACTTC
TRBV29-1	-	TRBJ2-7	TRBD2	CSAEGGTSGSYEQYF	TGCAGCGCCGAGGGCGGGACTAGCGGGAGCTACGAGCAGTACTTC
TRBV19	few	TRBJ2-7	TRBD2	CASSVLAGGKYEQYF	TGTGCCAGTAGTGTCCTAGCGGGGGGGAAGTACGAGCAGTACTTC
TRBV7-8	-	TRBJ2-3	TRBD2	CASSFAGGGMGTQYF	TGTGCCAGCAGCTTTGCGGGAGGAGGAATGGGTACGCAGTATTTT
TRBV2	-	TRBJ2-5	-	CASSAMGGETQYF	TGTGCCAGCAGTGCGATGGGGGGAGAGACCCAGTACTTC
TRBV30	few	TRBJ1-1	-	CAWNQASTEAFF	TGTGCCTGGAATCAGGCGAGCACTGAAGCTTTCTTT
TRBV21-1	-	TRBJ2-7	-	CASSTGKGARIYEQYF	TGTGCCAGCAGCACCGGGAAGGGGGCTAGAATCTACGAGCAGTACTTC
TRBV7-6	-	TRBJ1-4	TRBD1	CASSPQQGGEKLFF	TGTGCCAGCAGCCCGCAACAGGGGGGCGAAAAACTGTTTTTT
TRBV5-3	few	TRBJ2-5	-	CARSLADMGTQYF	TGTGCCAGAAGCTTGGCCGACATGGGGACCCAGTACTTC
TRBV28	-	TRBJ2-5	TRBD1	CASSFRGWGETQYF	TGTGCCAGCAGTTTCAGGGGGTGGGGAGAGACCCAGTACTTC
TRBV9	-	TRBJ1-3	-	CASSVEGGGLAGNTIYF	TGTGCCAGCAGCGTAGAAGGTGGGGGGCTTGCTGGAAACACCATATATTTT
TRBV4-3	-	TRBJ1-3	-	CASSQDRWGTIYF	TGCGCCAGCAGCCAAGATCGTTGGGGCACCATATATTTT
TRBV4-3	few	TRBJ2-7	-	CASSLGYGFSEQYF	TGCGCCAGCAGCCTGGGCTATGGGTTTAGCGAGCAGTACTTC
TRBV5-1	-	TRBJ1-4	-	CASSSSSAANEKLFF	TGCGCCAGCAGCTCAAGTAGCGCCGCTAATGAAAAACTGTTTTTT
TRBV9	-	TRBJ1-4	TRBD1	CASSLWTGKNEKLFF	TGTGCCAGCAGCTTGTGGACAGGGAAAAATGAAAAACTGTTTTTT
TRBV4-3	-	TRBJ2-3	-	CASSQDRSAGGPPDTQYF	TGCGCCAGCAGCCAAGATCGGTCAGCGGGCGGACCTCCAGATACGCAGTATTTT